These T cell receptor beta chains were read from a single sample in a study of T cell responses to AZD1222 COVID-19 vaccine. Only in-frame clones appear in the TCRdb table, and some are missing; sequencing was by immunoSEQ multiplex PCR. Altogether 90,000 to 120,000 clones are present, roughly nine tenths being singletons, with the ten largest covering 4% to 5.5%. This specimen was peripheral blood, taken on day 0 of AZD1222 vaccination. The receptor set was obtained from an adult in good health. Each CDR3 is given with its conserved first and last residue. D genes are given only for firm matches. Size is stated for part of the rows, as once, few or many counts, or as a class when the clone is expanded.

D gene: NA; clone size: NA; V gene: TRBV24-1; J gene: TRBJ2-1; CDR3 protein: CATSDPAFAGQGPTARSYNEQFF; CDR3 DNA: TGTGCCACCAGTGATCCTGCCTTTGCGGGCCAGGGGCCCACGGCGCGCTCCTACAATGAGCAGTTCTTC
D gene: TRBD2; clone size: NA; V gene: TRBV11-3; J gene: TRBJ2-2; CDR3 protein: CASSHRTSGFGELFF; CDR3 DNA: TGTGCCAGCAGCCATCGGACTAGCGGGTTCGGGGAGCTGTTTTTT
D gene: NA; clone size: NA; V gene: TRBV19; J gene: TRBJ2-1; CDR3 protein: CASSITPGLKNEQFF; CDR3 DNA: TGTGCCAGTAGTATTACACCGGGACTCAAAAATGAGCAGTTCTTC
D gene: TRBD1; clone size: once; V gene: TRBV18; J gene: TRBJ1-2; CDR3 protein: CASSITGDYGYTF; CDR3 DNA: TGTGCCAGCTCGATAACAGGGGACTATGGCTACACCTTC
D gene: NA; clone size: NA; V gene: TRBV3-1/TRBV3-2; J gene: TRBJ2-2; CDR3 protein: CASRVGGGGGELFF; CDR3 DNA: TGTGCCAGCAGAGTTGGGGGAGGTGGCGGGGAGCTGTTTTTT
D gene: NA; clone size: NA; V gene: TRBV5-1; J gene: TRBJ1-4; CDR3 protein: CASSLSPAGVGEKLFF; CDR3 DNA: TGCGCCAGCAGCCTGTCCCCGGCAGGGGTCGGGGAAAAACTGTTTTTT
D gene: NA; clone size: NA; V gene: TRBV15; J gene: TRBJ2-7; CDR3 protein: CATSPLGGLRDEQYF; CDR3 DNA: TGTGCCACCAGCCCGCTGGGCGGACTTAGGGACGAGCAGTACTTC
D gene: TRBD2; clone size: NA; V gene: TRBV2; J gene: TRBJ2-3; CDR3 protein: CASIASGNTDTQYF; CDR3 DNA: TGTGCCAGCATCGCTAGCGGAAACACAGATACGCAGTATTTT
D gene: TRBD2; clone size: once; V gene: TRBV5-1; J gene: TRBJ2-2; CDR3 protein: CASGPTSGGASTGELFF; CDR3 DNA: TGCGCCAGCGGCCCCACTAGCGGGGGGGCCTCCACCGGGGAGCTGTTTTTT
D gene: NA; clone size: NA; V gene: TRBV6-6; J gene: TRBJ1-1; CDR3 protein: CASRLQGSEAFF; CDR3 DNA: TGTGCCAGCCGCTTGCAGGGGTCTGAAGCTTTCTTT
D gene: NA; clone size: NA; V gene: TRBV7-7; J gene: TRBJ2-5; CDR3 protein: CASSRGTQETQYF; CDR3 DNA: TGTGCCAGCAGCCGAGGAACCCAAGAGACCCAGTACTTC
D gene: TRBD1; clone size: NA; V gene: TRBV6-5; J gene: TRBJ1-6; CDR3 protein: CASSRLEQGESPLHF; CDR3 DNA: TGTGCCAGCAGTCGGTTGGAACAGGGGGAATCACCCCTCCACTTT
D gene: NA; clone size: NA; V gene: TRBV9; J gene: TRBJ2-3; CDR3 protein: CASTLRDSTDTQYF; CDR3 DNA: TGTGCCAGCACCCTCCGGGACAGCACAGATACGCAGTATTTT
D gene: NA; clone size: NA; V gene: TRBV5-4; J gene: TRBJ1-1; CDR3 protein: CASSALGVFEAFF; CDR3 DNA: TGTGCCAGCAGTGCCCTAGGGGTTTTTGAAGCTTTCTTT
D gene: NA; clone size: once; V gene: TRBV5-8; J gene: TRBJ1-4; CDR3 protein: CASSRPLESEKLFF; CDR3 DNA: TGTGCCAGCAGCCGTCCTTTGGAGAGTGAAAAACTGTTTTTT
D gene: TRBD2; clone size: once; V gene: TRBV27; J gene: TRBJ2-1; CDR3 protein: CASSPSGSSYNEQFF; CDR3 DNA: TGTGCCAGCAGTCCTAGCGGGAGCTCCTACAATGAGCAGTTCTTC
D gene: TRBD2; clone size: NA; V gene: TRBV3-1/TRBV3-2; J gene: TRBJ2-5; CDR3 protein: CASSQGGLAQETQYF; CDR3 DNA: TGTGCCAGCAGCCAAGGGGGACTAGCCCAAGAGACCCAGTACTTC
D gene: TRBD1; clone size: NA; V gene: TRBV30; J gene: TRBJ1-2; CDR3 protein: CAWILLDRAGYTF; CDR3 DNA: TGTGCCTGGATCTTACTCGACAGGGCGGGCTACACCTTC
D gene: NA; clone size: NA; V gene: TRBV10-3; J gene: TRBJ2-7; CDR3 protein: CALSDSSYEQYF; CDR3 DNA: TGTGCCCTCTCGGACAGCTCCTACGAGCAGTACTTC
D gene: NA; clone size: NA; V gene: TRBV6-6; J gene: TRBJ2-5; CDR3 protein: CASSYLKETQYF; CDR3 DNA: TGTGCCAGCAGTTACCTTAAAGAGACCCAGTACTTC
D gene: TRBD2; clone size: NA; V gene: TRBV11-3; J gene: TRBJ2-1; CDR3 protein: CASSLDGLAGYNEQFF; CDR3 DNA: TGTGCCAGCAGCTTAGATGGCCTAGCGGGCTACAATGAGCAGTTCTTC
D gene: NA; clone size: once; V gene: TRBV5-1; J gene: TRBJ2-7; CDR3 protein: CASSLVGEQYF; CDR3 DNA: TGCGCCAGCAGCTTGGTAGGTGAGCAGTACTTC
D gene: NA; clone size: NA; V gene: TRBV9; J gene: TRBJ1-1; CDR3 protein: CASSPSRRGASEAFF; CDR3 DNA: TGTGCCAGCAGCCCCTCCCGGCGGGGGGCCTCTGAAGCTTTCTTT
D gene: TRBD2; clone size: NA; V gene: TRBV5-1; J gene: TRBJ2-1; CDR3 protein: CASSRKTSGSIRIDEQFF; CDR3 DNA: TGCGCCAGCAGCCGAAAGACTAGCGGGAGTATCCGCATTGATGAGCAGTTCTTC
D gene: TRBD2; clone size: NA; V gene: TRBV9; J gene: TRBJ2-1; CDR3 protein: CASSLQAGTGGQGNEQFF; CDR3 DNA: TGTGCCAGCAGCCTCCAAGCAGGAACGGGGGGGCAGGGCAATGAGCAGTTCTTC
D gene: TRBD1; clone size: NA; V gene: TRBV5-5; J gene: TRBJ1-2; CDR3 protein: CASSSGQGAVLYTF; CDR3 DNA: TGTGCCAGCAGCTCGGGACAGGGAGCGGTTCTTTACACCTTC
D gene: NA; clone size: NA; V gene: TRBV2; J gene: TRBJ2-5; CDR3 protein: CASSEEPGGETQYF; CDR3 DNA: TGTGCCAGCAGTGAAGAGCCCGGGGGAGAGACCCAGTACTTC
D gene: NA; clone size: NA; V gene: TRBV5-8; J gene: TRBJ1-4; CDR3 protein: CASRLLTGASEKLFF; CDR3 DNA: TGTGCCAGCAGACTTTTGACGGGGGCATCCGAAAAACTGTTTTTT
D gene: NA; clone size: NA; V gene: TRBV5-5; J gene: TRBJ2-7; CDR3 protein: CASSFGDGAYEQYF; CDR3 DNA: TGTGCCAGCAGCTTCGGAGACGGAGCCTACGAGCAGTACTTC
D gene: NA; clone size: once; V gene: TRBV4-3; J gene: TRBJ2-7; CDR3 protein: CASSQMKGLSYEQYF; CDR3 DNA: TGCGCCAGCAGCCAAATGAAGGGGTTGTCCTACGAGCAGTACTTC
D gene: NA; clone size: once; V gene: TRBV5-1; J gene: TRBJ2-7; CDR3 protein: CASSLDQYEQYF; CDR3 DNA: TGCGCCAGCAGCTTGGATCAGTACGAGCAGTACTTC